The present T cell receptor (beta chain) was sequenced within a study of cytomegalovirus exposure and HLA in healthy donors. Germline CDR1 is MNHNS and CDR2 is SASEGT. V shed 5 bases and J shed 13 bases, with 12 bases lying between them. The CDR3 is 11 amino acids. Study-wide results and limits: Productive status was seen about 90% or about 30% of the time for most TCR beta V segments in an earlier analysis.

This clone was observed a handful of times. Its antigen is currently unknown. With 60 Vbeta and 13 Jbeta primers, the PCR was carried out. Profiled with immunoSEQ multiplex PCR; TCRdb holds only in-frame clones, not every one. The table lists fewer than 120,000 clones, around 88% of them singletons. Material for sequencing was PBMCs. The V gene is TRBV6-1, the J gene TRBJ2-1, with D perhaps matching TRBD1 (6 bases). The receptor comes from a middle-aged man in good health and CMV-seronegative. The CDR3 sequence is CASSPPGHQFF. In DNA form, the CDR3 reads TGTGCCAGCAGTCCACCGGGACACCAGTTCTTC.